In this sample, the clone carrying this TCR beta chain turned up a few times. What it binds is not known. This sample was taken from a study of identical twins. Study observations and caveats: Abundant cord blood beta clonotypes carried fewer insertions; memory repertoires showed none.

TCRdb recomputed calls from the 5' RACE reads with MiXCR, one row per CDR3 protein. The sample has a few hundred thousand distinct CDR3 sequences, around a tenth seen once. The germline V gene encodes CDR1 DFQATT and CDR2 SNEGSKA (reference sequence). CDR3 length equals 14 residues. J lost 4 bases, V lost 6 bases, and 7 bases had no gene match. These same records also appear under a second study, on yellow fever vaccine responses in identical twins.

The sequenced material came from PBMCs. The chain recombines TRBV20-1 with TRBJ2-1; 9 positions agree with TRBD2. This clonotype was sampled from a woman younger than 30 in good health. The CDR3 is CSASETSGYNEQFF. CDR3 DNA sequence: TGCAGTGCGTCCGAGACTAGCGGATACAATGAGCAGTTCTTC.